Below are 32 T cell receptor beta chains sequenced from a single sample in a study of blood T cell repertoires in COVID-19. Assay: immunoSEQ multiplex PCR; the TCRdb copy retains only in-frame clones and omits some. This table holds approximately 270,000 clones, approximately 83% found once. Sequenced material: PBMCs or T cells enriched from blood (not recorded which). The receptor source for this set is a young woman who had recovered from COVID-19.

In its sample, this clone was seen once. This rearrangement joins TRBV15 to TRBJ1-1; D not resolved. The CDR3 has 13 amino acids. Germline CDR1 is LNHNV and CDR2 is YYDKDF (reference sequence). Trimming cost V 2 bases and J 1 base, with 5 bases left between them. The CDR3 reads CATSRIENTEAFF. DNA for the CDR3: TGTGCCACCAGCAGAATAGAGAACACTGAAGCTTTCTTT.

The chain employs TRBV27 and TRBJ1-3, with D possibly TRBD1 on 5 matching bases. Germline assignment: CDR1 MNHEY and CDR2 SMNVEV (reference sequence). This CDR3 has 16 residues. Deletions cut 5 bases from V and 0 bases from J, with 14 bases between. Here the CDR3 reads CASSLRTPYSGNTIYF. CDR3 sequence (DNA): TGTGCCAGCAGTCTCCGGACACCGTACTCTGGAAACACCATATATTTT.

V and J are TRBV27 and TRBJ1-4, with a weak D call TRBD1 (6 bases). The germline V gene encodes CDR1 MNHEY and CDR2 SMNVEV (reference sequence). Trimming took 2 bases from V and 4 from J, leaving 20 bases between them. The CDR3 is 18 residues long. The CDR3 sequence: CASSLSRNSTGLNEKLFF. CDR3 in DNA: TGTGCCAGCAGTTTAAGCCGCAATTCGACAGGACTTAATGAAAAACTGTTTTTT.

This clone was seen only once. V gene TRBV27 combines with J gene TRBJ1-2; 7 bases align to TRBD1. CDR3 length equals 14 residues. The trim removed 4 bases at V and 8 bases at J, leaving 10 bases unmatched. Germline CDR1 and CDR2: MNHEY and SMNVEV (reference sequence). The CDR3 DNA follows: TGTGCCAGCAGTTCTAACAGGGGAGTGGGCGGCTACACCTTC. Its translation: CASSSNRGVGGYTF.

This clone is a singleton in its sample. V gene TRBV29-1 combines with J gene TRBJ1-3; D not certain. V was trimmed by 4 bases and J by 0 bases, leaving 10 bases between them. CDR3 length: 14 residues. Germline V gives CDR1 SQVTM, CDR2 ANQGSEA. The CDR3 DNA reads as TGCAGCGTTGCGTCGCTAAGCTCTGGAAACACCATATATTTT. It codes for CSVASLSSGNTIYF.

In this sample, this clone turned up once. The CDR3 DNA reads as TGTGCCAGCAGTGTTCCCCAGGAACCCTCCTACGAGCAGTACTTC. Its translation: CASSVPQEPSYEQYF. This rearrangement joins TRBV2 to TRBJ2-7; no definite D call. CDR1 and CDR2 from the germline V gene are SNHLY and FYNNEI. Deletions cut 4 bases from V and 0 bases from J, with 13 bases between. The CDR3 spans 15 residues.

The V gene is TRBV3-1 (or the pseudogene TRBV3-2), the J gene TRBJ2-1; TRBD1 matches at 11 bases. With 1 base clipped from V and 14 bases from J, the junction kept 1 base outside the gene matches. Germline-derived CDR1 and CDR2 are LGHDT and YNNKEL (reference sequence). This CDR3 spans 12 amino acids. The CDR3 spells CASSQGTGGEFF. The CDR3 nucleotides read TGTGCCAGCAGCCAAGGGACAGGGGGCGAGTTCTTC.

This sequence joins TRBV9 and TRBJ2-7, with TRBD1 as a possible D gene (5 bases). This CDR3 has 13 residues. Trimming pared 2 bases from V and 4 bases from J, leaving 10 bases between. In germline, CDR1 is SGDLS, CDR2 YYNGEE. The CDR3 region has the DNA TGTGCCAGCAGCGTTGATCAGGGTTACGAGCAGTACTTC. It specifies CASSVDQGYEQYF.

V is TRBV3-1 (or the pseudogene TRBV3-2) and J is TRBJ1-3; 7 bases line up with TRBD1. J gave up 4 bases and V 3 bases, and 3 bases lay outside the gene matches. The CDR3 extends over 14 amino acids. CDR1 and CDR2 from the germline V gene are LGHDT and YNNKEL (reference sequence). CDR3 DNA: TGTGCCAGCAGCCAGGAGGGGGCGGGAAACACCATATATTTT. Its translation: CASSQEGAGNTIYF.

The CDR3 DNA reads as TGTGCCAGCACCAAGAGTAGTGAAAGTTCACCCCTCCACTTT. Its protein product is CASTKSSESSPLHF. The J gene is TRBJ1-6, the V gene TRBV7-9, with no clear D. Germline V gene sequence: CDR1 SEHNR, CDR2 FQNEAQ (reference sequence). With 7 bases removed from V and 9 bases from J, the gap between germline ends came to 16 bases. This CDR3 region has 14 residues.

The chain joins TRBV5-1 to TRBJ2-7; tentatively, D is TRBD1 (7 bases). This CDR3 is 14 amino acids long. V was trimmed by 4 bases and J by 2 bases, leaving 13 bases between them. The germline V gene has CDR1 SGHRS and CDR2 YFSETQ. The CDR3 sequence: CASSTSGGPYEQYF. CDR3 nucleotide sequence: TGCGCCAGCAGCACGTCAGGGGGGCCCTACGAGCAGTACTTC.

The rearrangement joins TRBV14 to TRBJ1-1, with D possibly TRBD1 on 5 matching bases. Germline-derived CDR1 and CDR2 are SGHDN and FVKESK. CDR3 length: 14 residues. The ends were cut back, 7 bases at V and 0 bases at J, with 12 bases in the middle. The CDR3 region has the DNA TGTGCCAGCACTCGGACAACCATGAACACTGAAGCTTTCTTT. The encoded protein is CASTRTTMNTEAFF.

The chain combines TRBV28 with TRBJ1-3, with D hard to call. The CDR3 spans 15 residues. Germline loops: CDR1 MDHEN, CDR2 SYDVKM. V was pared by 8 bases and J by 1 base, with 15 bases between. The CDR3 sequence: CASFTSGQSGNTIYF. The CDR3 bases are TGTGCCAGCTTCACGTCTGGGCAATCTGGAAACACCATATATTTT.

This chain links TRBV7-2 with TRBJ1-6, with D hard to call. The CDR3 length is 17 residues. Germline assignment: CDR1 SGHTA and CDR2 FQGNSA. The V and J ends lost 5 bases and 4 bases respectively, with 18 bases between them. DNA of the CDR3: TGTGCCAGCAGCCTTTATTATCCCACTGATTATAATTCACCCCTCCACTTT. Translation gives CASSLYYPTDYNSPLHF.

The chain couples TRBV5-6 to TRBJ2-1; TRBD2 agrees at 8 bases. This CDR3 has 14 amino acids. Germline values: CDR1 SGHDT, CDR2 YYEEEE. V was pared by 2 bases and J by 6 bases, with 4 bases of the junction left unmatched. The CDR3 spells CASSLAGVINEQFF. The CDR3 region has the DNA TGTGCCAGCAGCTTAGCGGGAGTCATCAATGAGCAGTTCTTC. Full variable domain (outside the CDR3, taken from reference TRBV5-6 and TRBJ2-1): DAGVTQSPTHLIKTRGQQVTLRCSPKSGHDTVSWYQQALGQGPQFIFQYYEEEERQRGNFPDRFSGHQFPNYSSELNVNALLLGDSALYLCASSLAGVINEQFFGPGTRLTVL.

The chain uses TRBV18 and TRBJ2-5, with TRBD2 identical over 8 bases. This CDR3 contains 16 residues. After removal of 3 bases from V and 5 bases from J, the junction contained 11 bases not matched to a gene. The germline CDR1 and CDR2 sequences are KGHSH and LQKENI. The CDR3 protein is CASSPPRLARGETQYF. For the CDR3, the DNA is TGTGCCAGCTCACCTCCTAGACTAGCGAGAGGGGAGACCCAGTACTTC.

The chain joins TRBV19 to TRBJ2-7; tentatively, D is TRBD2 (5 bases). Germline lookup yields CDR1 LNHDA and CDR2 SQIVND (reference sequence). This CDR3 is 15 amino acids long. V was pared by 2 bases and J by 2 bases, with 13 bases between. CDR3 region: CASSISPDFPYEQYF. The CDR3 region has the DNA TGTGCCAGTAGTATATCCCCGGACTTTCCCTACGAGCAGTACTTC.

The chain uses TRBV6-5 and TRBJ2-5, with TRBD2 matching over 13 bases. This CDR3 is 16 amino acids long. Looked up from germline, CDR1 is MNHEY and CDR2 is SVGAGI. The trim removed 0 bases at V and 4 bases at J, leaving 2 bases unmatched. CDR3 nucleotide sequence: TGTGCCAGCAGTTACTCTAGGACTAGCGGGAGAGAGACCCAGTACTTC. Translated: CASSYSRTSGRETQYF.

The chain employs TRBV2 and TRBJ2-3; 11 positions agree with TRBD1. V shed 8 bases and J 4 bases; nucleotides not matched to a gene: 5. This CDR3 is 14 amino acids long. CDR1 is SNHLY and CDR2 is FYNNEI in the germline V gene. The CDR3 DNA is TGTGCCAGCGGGACAGGGGGGTGGTCAGATACGCAGTATTTT. Encoded protein: CASGTGGWSDTQYF.

This sequence joins TRBV3-1 (or the pseudogene TRBV3-2) and TRBJ2-1, with 7 positions matching TRBD1. The CDR3 spans 17 residues. V gave up 2 bases and J gave up 3 bases; unmatched junction bases: 10. Germline V gene data show CDR1 as LGHDT and CDR2 as YNNKEL (reference sequence). This CDR3 reads CASSQSLSRGNYNEQFF. The CDR3 bases are TGTGCCAGCAGCCAATCCCTGTCCAGGGGGAACTACAATGAGCAGTTCTTC.

V is TRBV7-9 and J is TRBJ2-5; TRBD2 aligns across 11 bases. Germline-derived CDR1 and CDR2 are SEHNR and FQNEAQ (reference sequence). V trimming: 6 bases; J trimming: 3 bases; junction bases outside the gene matches: 6. The CDR3 runs to 15 residues. The CDR3 DNA reads TGTGCCAGCAGGTCCCCGGGACTAGCGGAAGAGACCCAGTACTTC. Amino acids: CASRSPGLAEETQYF.

The CDR3 loop reads CASSLGLQGSNTEAFF. The CDR3 bases are TGTGCCAGCAGCTTAGGTCTGCAGGGAAGTAACACTGAAGCTTTCTTT. The chain links TRBV7-9 to TRBJ1-1; perhaps TRBD1 as D (5 bases). Germline values: CDR1 SEHNR, CDR2 FQNEAQ (reference sequence). The CDR3 has 16 residues. V lost 1 base and J lost 2, with 14 bases in between.

Here the CDR3 DNA reads TGTGCCAGCAGTGTATCCGTGGATACGCAGTATTTT. As protein: CASSVSVDTQYF. The chain joins TRBV2 to TRBJ2-3, with D unresolved. The V end was cut by 4 bases, the J end by 6 bases, with 8 bases between. The CDR3 sequence is 12 residues long. The V gene's germline CDR1 is SNHLY and CDR2 FYNNEI.

This chain links TRBV19 with TRBJ1-1; 7 bases align to TRBD1. With 6 bases clipped from V and 2 bases from J, the junction kept 6 bases outside the gene matches. CDR3 length: 14 residues. CDR1 is LNHDA, CDR2 SQIVND, per germline (reference sequence). The CDR3 here is CASSVPGGNTEAFF. CDR3 nucleotides: TGTGCCAGTAGCGTCCCAGGGGGAAACACTGAAGCTTTCTTT.

The genes are TRBV19 and TRBJ1-2; 8 bases line up with TRBD1. With 5 bases clipped from V and 2 bases from J, the junction kept 7 bases outside the gene matches. There are 15 residues in the CDR3. Germline values: CDR1 LNHDA, CDR2 SQIVND (reference sequence). CDR3 region: CASSLGDRWNYGYTF. Written as DNA, the CDR3 is TGTGCCAGTAGTCTTGGGGACAGGTGGAACTATGGCTACACCTTC.

CDR3 loop: CASSLTRGEAFF. The CDR3, as DNA: TGTGCCAGCAGTTTGACCAGGGGTGAAGCTTTCTTT. This chain links TRBV12-3 or TRBV12-4 with TRBJ1-1, with D tentatively TRBD1 (6 bases). Trimming stripped 3 bases from V and 7 bases from J, with 9 bases between. The CDR3 runs to 12 residues.

The chain couples TRBV7-9 to TRBJ2-7, with 8 bases that match TRBD2. Germline CDR1 reads SEHNR; CDR2 reads FQNEAQ (reference sequence). The CDR3 has 15 amino acids. The J segment lost 3 bases and the V segment lost 4 bases, leaving 8 bases of the junction unmatched. For the CDR3, the DNA is TGTGCCAGCAGCTCCGTGTTAGCGGGAAACTACGAGCAGTACTTC. Its protein product is CASSSVLAGNYEQYF.

Points on this clone: This CDR3 is also generated by other DNA sequences in the sample. The chain combines TRBV7-9 with TRBJ2-7, with D maybe TRBD1 (6 bases). With 5 bases removed from V and 1 base from J, the gap between germline ends came to 9 bases. Germline V gene data show CDR1 as SEHNR and CDR2 as FQNEAQ (reference sequence). The CDR3 spans 13 residues. CDR3 protein: CASSPGQSYEQYF. Written as DNA, the CDR3 is TGTGCCAGCAGCCCAGGACAGTCCTACGAGCAGTACTTC.

J is TRBJ2-7 and V is TRBV9; TRBD2 matches 9 bases. V gave up 2 bases and J gave up 8 bases; unmatched junction bases: 20. Germline V gene lookup returns CDR1 SGDLS and CDR2 YYNGEE. This CDR3 is built from 18 residues. CDR3 DNA: TGTGCCAGCAGCGTCCTCTTACAGGGGCGGGAGGGCCAGCGCAAGCAGTACTTC. Its protein is CASSVLLQGREGQRKQYF.

The rearrangement links TRBV19 to TRBJ2-3; TRBD1 aligns across 7 bases. This CDR3 spans 17 amino acids. V lost 0 bases, J lost 2 bases, and 8 bases stayed unmatched. CDR1 LNHDA and CDR2 SQIVND come from the germline V gene (reference sequence). The CDR3 bases are TGTGCCAGTAGTATAGATCGAGGACAGGAGGACACAGATACGCAGTATTTT. This gives the protein CASSIDRGQEDTDTQYF.

This rearrangement joins TRBV28 to TRBJ1-1; no reliable D call. V was pared by 0 bases and J by 1 base, with 9 bases between. The CDR3 runs to 15 residues. Germline V gene lookup returns CDR1 MDHEN and CDR2 SYDVKM. CDR3 coding DNA: TGTGCCAGCAGTTTATGGGGCCGAGAGAACACTGAAGCTTTCTTT. This codes for CASSLWGRENTEAFF.

The rearrangement uses TRBV5-1 and TRBJ2-7; tentative D call: TRBD1 (6 bases). The ends were cut back, 4 bases at V and 2 bases at J, with 16 bases in the middle. Germline lookup yields CDR1 SGHRS and CDR2 YFSETQ. This CDR3 is 15 amino acids long. Written as DNA, the CDR3 is TGCGCCAGCAGCCCTGGGACAACCAGGCCCTACGAGCAGTACTTC. It is translated as CASSPGTTRPYEQYF.